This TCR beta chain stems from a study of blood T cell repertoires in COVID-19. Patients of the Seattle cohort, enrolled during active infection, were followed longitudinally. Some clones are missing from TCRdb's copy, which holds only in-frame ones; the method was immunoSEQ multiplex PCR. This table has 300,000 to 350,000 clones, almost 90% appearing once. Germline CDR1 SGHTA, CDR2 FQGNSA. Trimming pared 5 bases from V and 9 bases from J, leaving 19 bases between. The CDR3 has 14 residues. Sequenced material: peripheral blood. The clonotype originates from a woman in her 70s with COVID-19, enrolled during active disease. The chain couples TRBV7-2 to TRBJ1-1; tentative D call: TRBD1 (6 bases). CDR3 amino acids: CASSTQKTGVQAFF. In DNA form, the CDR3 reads TGTGCCAGCAGCACCCAGAAGACAGGAGTACAAGCTTTCTTT.